This note documents a single TCR beta chain sequence. The antigen is unknown. The data originate from a study of post-analysis software for immune sequencing data. The wider study: Disease courses included relapsing-remitting, secondary progressive and progressive-relapsing multiple sclerosis. Study-wide findings and caveats: The normalized Chao1 diversity of multiple sclerosis patients was significantly lower than that of controls. TRBV5-6, TRBV5-1 and TRBV20-1 were among roughly five TRBV segments more frequent in patients than controls. With F measure, samples from one preparation batch clustered together strongly.

Trimming cost V 2 bases and J 8 bases, with 7 bases left between them. The CDR3 extends over 12 amino acids. The germline V gene has CDR1 SGHVS and CDR2 FQNEAQ. Included in the TCR beta cDNA libraries were unique molecular identifiers. TCRdb re-derived calls from the PCR reads in MiXCR, one entry per CDR3 protein. The repertoire holds approximately 360,000 distinct CDR3 sequences, less than 40% seen once, with 13% in the top ten. The material sequenced was blood. This receptor was identified in a girl aged 10 to 17 with multiple sclerosis. The chain is built from TRBV7-8 and TRBJ2-1; D unclear. The CDR3 here is CASSLLWDEQFF. The DNA of the CDR3 is TGTGCCAGCAGCTTATTGTGGGATGAGCAGTTCTTC.